The 20 T cell receptor beta chains in this list originate from one sample, sequenced in a study of shared clonotypes between healthy human individuals. TCRdb's copy holds only in-frame clones and misses some; the assay was immunoSEQ multiplex PCR. The table shows a few million clones, with approximately 94% occurring only once. Sequences were obtained from naive CD4+ T cells sorted from blood. Subset defined: CD45RA+ positively selected. The receptors here all came from a man aged 18 to 30 in good health.

As for this clone: Other DNA sequences within the sample encode an identical CDR3. The chain uses TRBV2 and TRBJ2-7; TRBD2 agrees at 10 bases. This CDR3 spans 14 amino acids. Germline CDR1 is SNHLY and CDR2 is FYNNEI. The junction had 2 bases not matched to a gene; V was cut back by 6 bases and J by 0 bases. The CDR3 loop is CASRVAGGSYEQYF. DNA for the CDR3: TGTGCCAGCAGGGTAGCGGGGGGCTCCTACGAGCAGTACTTC.

This clone is a singleton in its sample. The chain couples TRBV9 to TRBJ1-6; a weak D match, TRBD1 (5 bases). This CDR3 region has 16 residues. The germline CDR1 and CDR2 sequences are SGDLS and YYNGEE. The V and J ends lost 3 bases and 12 bases respectively, with 22 bases between them. CDR3 in DNA: TGTGCCAGCAGCGGAGGGGACGCCCGGGCTGGTTTACCCCTCCACTTT. Protein sequence: CASSGGDARAGLPLHF.

The CDR3: CAWSSGLAGHYEQYF. DNA for the CDR3: TGTGCCTGGAGTTCGGGACTAGCGGGGCACTACGAGCAGTACTTC. The chain links TRBV30 to TRBJ2-7, with 13 bases that match TRBD2. This CDR3 region has 15 residues. The germline V gene has CDR1 GTSNPN and CDR2 SVGIG (reference sequence). The V gene end was trimmed by 2 bases and the J gene end by 3 bases; junction bases not matched to a gene: 4.

In DNA form, the CDR3 reads TGTGCCTGGGGCCCGAAGGGGGGTGTGAACACCGGGGAGCTGTTTTTT. The encoded protein is CAWGPKGGVNTGELFF. The chain uses TRBV30 and TRBJ2-2; either TRBD1 or TRBD2 may fit D (6 bases each). V lost 5 bases and J 1 base, leaving 17 bases between the germline ends. The germline V gene encodes CDR1 GTSNPN and CDR2 SVGIG (reference sequence). The CDR3 consists of 16 residues.

This chain connects TRBV11-2 to TRBJ1-1; TRBD1 might be the D (6 bases). Per germline, CDR1 SGHAT and CDR2 FQNNGV. The V gene lost 5 bases and the J gene lost 6 bases, with 16 bases spanning the gap. CDR3 length: 14 residues. Written as DNA, the CDR3 is TGTGCCAGCAGCCAACCCCAGAGGGGGTCTGAAGCTTTCTTT. Its protein product is CASSQPQRGSEAFF.

This clone was seen just once. This chain connects TRBV5-4 to TRBJ2-2, with 9 bases that match TRBD1. The CDR3 has 15 amino acids. V trimming: 4 bases; J trimming: 4 bases; junction bases outside the gene matches: 5. Germline V CDR1 and CDR2: SGHNT, YYREEE (reference sequence). DNA of the CDR3: TGTGCCAGCAGCGGTGGACAGGGGACCACCGGGGAGCTGTTTTTT. It is translated as CASSGGQGTTGELFF.

CDR3 in amino acids: CASSEEFVGGYTDTQYF. CDR3 coding DNA: TGTGCCAGCAGTGAAGAGTTCGTGGGGGGTTACACAGATACGCAGTATTTT. The genes are TRBV6-1 and TRBJ2-3; possibly TRBD2 for D (6 bases). The germline V gene encodes CDR1 MNHNS and CDR2 SASEGT. The CDR3 runs 17 residues. V lost 1 base and J lost 2, with 16 bases in between.

This rearrangement joins TRBV5-1 to TRBJ2-7, with TRBD1 as a possible D gene (5 bases). From germline, CDR1 is SGHRS and CDR2 YFSETQ. The CDR3 is made up of 13 amino acids. The V gene lost 5 bases and the J gene lost 2 bases, with 11 bases spanning the gap. The CDR3 coding sequence is TGCGCCAGCAGTCAGGGTTCAGCCTACGAGCAGTACTTC. This sequence encodes CASSQGSAYEQYF.

The count of this clone is one. The V call is TRBV4-1, the J call TRBJ2-7, with 13 bases fitting TRBD2. The CDR3 has 15 residues. CDR1 and CDR2 from the germline V gene are MGHRA and YSYEKL. J lost 2 bases, V lost 4 bases, and 2 bases had no gene match. CDR3: CASSLGLAGAYEQYF. CDR3 nucleotide sequence: TGCGCCAGCAGCCTTGGACTAGCGGGAGCCTACGAGCAGTACTTC.

The V and J genes are TRBV6-1 and TRBJ2-7, with D unclear. Germline V CDR1 and CDR2: MNHNS, SASEGT. The ends were cut back, 7 bases at V and 0 bases at J, with 10 bases in the middle. The CDR3 runs 13 residues. The CDR3 is CASTVPSSYEQYF. The CDR3 DNA sequence: TGTGCCAGCACCGTTCCCAGCTCCTACGAGCAGTACTTC.

This clone showed up just once. V gene TRBV30 combines with J gene TRBJ1-6; D is undetermined. V lost 3 bases to trimming and J lost 5 bases, with 14 bases between them. The CDR3 loop spans 15 amino acids. Germline CDR1 is GTSNPN and CDR2 is SVGIG (reference sequence). CDR3 sequence (DNA): TGTGCCTGGAGGACTACCGGGAGCCATAATTCACCCCTCCACTTT. Protein: CAWRTTGSHNSPLHF.

This clone was seen once. This chain links TRBV6-5 with TRBJ1-5; D remains ambiguous. Germline V gene lookup returns CDR1 MNHEY and CDR2 SVGAGI. The V and J ends lost 5 bases and 1 base respectively, with 12 bases between them. This CDR3 comprises 15 residues. CDR3 bases: TGTGCCAGCAGTAAAGGAGGCCCGAGCAATCAGCCCCAGCATTTT. Protein product: CASSKGGPSNQPQHF.

The gene calls are TRBV21-1 and TRBJ1-2; TRBD1 was called by the table and not checked on the DNA. TRBV21-1 is an annotated pseudogene. The CDR3 extends over 16 amino acids. CDR3 amino acids: CASSKGVGGPNYGYTF. CDR3 DNA sequence: TGTGCCAGCAGCAAAGGGGTAGGGGGCCCAAACTATGGCTACACCTTC.

This clone was recorded a few times. V is TRBV9 and J is TRBJ1-6; no clear D gene. This CDR3 has 16 amino acids. V lost 0 bases and J 0 bases, leaving 7 bases between the germline ends. Germline assignment: CDR1 SGDLS and CDR2 YYNGEE. CDR3 amino acids: CASSVGRSSYNSPLHF. The CDR3 coding sequence is TGTGCCAGCAGCGTAGGACGGAGCTCCTATAATTCACCCCTCCACTTT. The variable domain in full, with the rest retrieved from reference TRBV9 and TRBJ1-6, is DSGVTQTPKHLITATGQRVTLRCSPRSGDLSVYWYQQSLDQGLQFLIQYYNGEERAKGNILERFSAQQFPDLHSELNLSSLELGDSALYFCASSVGRSSYNSPLHFGNGTRLTVT.

On this clone itself: This specimen includes other DNA sequences encoding the same CDR3. This chain uses TRBV18 with TRBJ1-3; D may be TRBD1 (5 bases). Trimming removed 2 bases at V and 0 bases at J, with 5 bases between. The CDR3 is 14 amino acids. Germline CDR1 and CDR2: KGHSH and LQKENI. In nucleotides, the CDR3 is TGTGCCAGCTCACCAGACAGCTCTGGAAACACCATATATTTT. It encodes CASSPDSSGNTIYF.

V and J are TRBV7-9 and TRBJ2-3; TRBD2 is a possible D gene (7 bases). Trimming shortened V by 4 bases and J by 3 bases, and 17 bases separated the two germline ends. The length of the CDR3 is 16 residues. Germline lookup yields CDR1 SEHNR and CDR2 FQNEAQ (reference sequence). CDR3 sequence reads: CASSSGSAGATDTQYF. The CDR3 DNA is TGTGCCAGCAGCTCCGGGTCTGCGGGGGCTACAGATACGCAGTATTTT.

Here the CDR3 reads CASSLKHLGSLVYGYTF. The DNA of the CDR3 is TGTGCCAGCAGCCTCAAACATCTGGGGTCTTTAGTCTATGGCTACACCTTC. V gene TRBV7-6 combines with J gene TRBJ1-2; D uncertain. Looked up from germline, CDR1 is SGHVS and CDR2 is FNYEAQ. V was pared by 5 bases and J by 4 bases, with 23 bases between. The CDR3 consists of 17 residues.

DNA for the CDR3: TGTGCCAGCAGACAACCGGGACAGGGAGGCGAAAAACTGTTTTTT. It translates to CASRQPGQGGEKLFF. This chain connects TRBV6-6 to TRBJ1-4; 9 nucleotides match TRBD1. The ends lost 6 bases at V and 8 bases at J; junction bases unmatched: 10. This CDR3 contains 15 residues. Looked up from germline, CDR1 is MNHNY and CDR2 is SVGAGI (reference sequence).

The V call is TRBV30, the J call TRBJ1-2; perhaps TRBD1 as D (5 bases). There are 13 residues in the CDR3. Germline V lookup: CDR1 GTSNPN, CDR2 SVGIG (reference sequence). Trimming left V 1 base short and J 7 bases short, with 13 bases between. The CDR3 sequence is CAWSGRVSSGYTF. Written as DNA, the CDR3 is TGTGCCTGGAGTGGCAGGGTTTCTAGTGGCTACACCTTC.

V and J are TRBV10-3 and TRBJ1-5; 12 positions match TRBD1. CDR1 is ENHRY and CDR2 is SYGVKD in the germline V gene. The CDR3 loop spans 15 amino acids. The V segment lost 5 bases and the J segment 7 bases; nucleotides outside the gene matches: 6. Written as DNA, the CDR3 is TGTGCCATCAGTACCGGGACAGGGGGCGGGCAGCCCCAGCATTTT. Encoded protein: CAISTGTGGGQPQHF.